A single sample gave rise to the 13 T cell receptor beta chains below, sequenced in a study of regulatory T cells in long-lasting Graves disease. Time point described: newly diagnosed GD, antithyroid drugs for less than 3 months. After RNA was extracted from PBMCs, the TCR library was made from it. Both iRepertoire HTBI primers and Arm-PCR of CDR3 regions were used to build the TCR beta libraries. Each CDR3 protein is one row after TCRdb ran MiXCR on the multiplex PCR reads. The repertoire consists of 350,000 to 550,000 distinct CDR3 sequences, with roughly 17% occurring once and the leading ten covering less than 30%. The data were also submitted as part of a second study, on T cells in Graves' hyperthyroidism and ophthalmopathy.

Sample: peripheral blood mononuclear cells (PBMCs), taken at new diagnosis, from a patient treated with antithyroid drugs. Receptors originate from a woman aged 18-29 years with Graves disease.

CDR3 sequence (DNA): TGCGCCAGCAGCCCTAGTGGAGCGGGAGTGTCAGAGACCCAGTACTTC. The encoded protein is CASSPSGAGVSETQYF. This chain uses TRBV5-1 with TRBJ2-5, with 8 bases matching TRBD2. CDR1 SGHRS and CDR2 YFSETQ come from the germline V gene. The V gene end was trimmed by 4 bases and the J gene end by 4 bases; junction bases not matched to a gene: 12. The CDR3 runs 16 residues.

This clonotype was counted many times. CDR3 nucleotide sequence: TGTGCCAGCAAGGACAGTGCGGGAAACTATGGCTACACCTTC. It specifies CASKDSAGNYGYTF. This chain joins TRBV6-1 and TRBJ1-2; TRBD1 is a possible D gene (6 bases). The germline V gene has CDR1 MNHNS and CDR2 SASEGT. Trimming removed 7 bases at V and 2 bases at J, with 14 bases between. CDR3 size: 14 residues.

The chain has TRBV14 and TRBJ2-2; TRBD2 matches at 10 bases. The V gene's germline CDR1 is SGHDN and CDR2 FVKESK. This CDR3 region has 18 residues. V lost 0 bases to trimming and J lost 5 bases; unmatched junction nucleotides: 9. CDR3: CASSQERRLAGVTGELFF. Here the CDR3 DNA reads TGTGCCAGCAGCCAAGAACGCAGGCTAGCGGGAGTAACCGGGGAGCTGTTTTTT.

This clonotype was counted only a few times. The V gene is TRBV30, the J gene TRBJ2-3; D gene uncertain. Trimming cost V 0 bases and J 4 bases, with 5 bases left between them. The CDR3 sequence is 12 residues long. CDR1 is GTSNPN and CDR2 is SVGIG in the germline V gene (reference sequence). The CDR3 spells CAWSVAPDTQYF. The CDR3 bases are TGTGCCTGGAGTGTAGCGCCAGATACGCAGTATTTT.

This clonotype was found many times. This chain connects TRBV20-1 to TRBJ1-5, with TRBD1 matching 8 bases. V lost 6 bases, J lost 5 bases, and 3 bases stayed unmatched. The CDR3 has 12 residues. CDR1 and CDR2 from the germline V gene are DFQATT and SNEGSKA (reference sequence). The CDR3: CSAGTGDQPQHF. The CDR3 DNA sequence: TGCAGTGCGGGGACAGGAGATCAGCCCCAGCATTTT.

This clonotype was recorded at least ten times. V usage is TRBV6-1 and J usage is TRBJ2-3; 8 positions agree with TRBD2. J gave up 0 bases and V 4 bases, and 3 bases lay outside the gene matches. CDR1 is MNHNS, CDR2 SASEGT, per germline. CDR3 length: 15 residues. In nucleotides, the CDR3 is TGTGCCAGCAGTGCGCAGCGGGGGAGCACAGATACGCAGTATTTT. This translates into CASSAQRGSTDTQYF.

The chain recombines TRBV9 with TRBJ2-1; 13 bases are shared with TRBD2. Unmatched junction bases numbered 7, after V lost 3 bases and J lost 4 bases. Germline-derived CDR1 and CDR2 are SGDLS and YYNGEE. The CDR3 contains 17 residues. In nucleotides, the CDR3 is TGTGCCAGCAGCGGAACAGGGGGACTAGCGGGATACAATGAGCAGTTCTTC. Its translation: CASSGTGGLAGYNEQFF.

V usage is TRBV5-1 and J usage is TRBJ1-3; D remains ambiguous. Germline lookup yields CDR1 SGHRS and CDR2 YFSETQ. Trimming stripped 3 bases from V and 2 bases from J, with 15 bases between. This CDR3 contains 16 residues. This CDR3 is CASSWEGVSTGNTIYF. The CDR3 DNA is TGCGCCAGCAGCTGGGAGGGAGTCTCGACTGGAAACACCATATATTTT.

This clonotype was found a few times. The genes are TRBV6-1 and TRBJ2-2; 7 bases match TRBD2. The CDR3 contains 14 residues. From germline, CDR1 is MNHNS and CDR2 SASEGT. Losses at the gene ends were 7 bases for V and 0 bases for J; bases not matched to a gene: 2. DNA for the CDR3: TGTGCCAGCAAGCGGGATTCGAACACCGGGGAGCTGTTTTTT. It is translated as CASKRDSNTGELFF.

V usage is TRBV15 and J usage is TRBJ2-6, with a weak D call TRBD2 (6 bases). There are 18 residues in the CDR3. Germline CDR1 is LNHNV and CDR2 is YYDKDF (reference sequence). V was shortened by 7 bases and J by 3 bases, with 22 bases between the two germline ends. This chain's CDR3 is CATNSGTGVIGGANVLTF. CDR3 DNA sequence: TGTGCCACCAATTCGGGGACGGGAGTAATTGGTGGGGCCAACGTCCTGACTTTC.

In its sample, this clonotype was seen many times. CDR3 nucleotides: TGCAGCGTTGAATGGGGGAGGAGCGGCGGGGAGCTGTTTTTT. It yields the protein CSVEWGRSGGELFF. This chain uses TRBV29-1 with TRBJ2-2; D perhaps matches TRBD2 (6 bases). CDR1 SQVTM and CDR2 ANQGSEA come from the germline V gene. Between the trimmed V and J ends, which lost 2 bases and 7 bases, there was a span of 14 bases. The CDR3 consists of 14 residues.

There are many counts of this clonotype. V and J are TRBV28 and TRBJ2-1; TRBD2 might be the D (6 bases). V lost 4 bases, J lost 4 bases, and 20 bases lay in between. The CDR3 loop spans 17 amino acids. Germline loops: CDR1 MDHEN, CDR2 SYDVKM. The CDR3: CASSSSFRLVAYNEQFF. In nucleotides, the CDR3 is TGTGCCAGCAGTTCCTCCTTCCGACTAGTTGCGTACAATGAGCAGTTCTTC. The complete variable domain, with remaining parts taken from reference TRBV28 and TRBJ2-1, reads DVKVTQSSRYLVKRTGEKVFLECVQDMDHENMFWYRQDPGLGLRLIYFSYDVKMKEKGDIPEGYSVSREKKERFSLILESASTNQTSMYLCASSSSFRLVAYNEQFFGPGTRLTVL.

A word on this clonotype: With a much larger clone just one base away, this may be a read error. The chain links TRBV7-9 to TRBJ2-1; 9 bases line up with TRBD1. In germline, CDR1 is SEHNR, CDR2 FQNEAQ (reference sequence). The CDR3 consists of 16 residues. J lost 10 bases, V lost 4 bases, and 14 bases had no gene match. The CDR3 loop reads CASSSTAGTGSYEQFF. Written as DNA, the CDR3 is TGTGCCAGCAGCTCAACCGCCGGGACAGGGTCCTACGAGCAGTTCTTC.